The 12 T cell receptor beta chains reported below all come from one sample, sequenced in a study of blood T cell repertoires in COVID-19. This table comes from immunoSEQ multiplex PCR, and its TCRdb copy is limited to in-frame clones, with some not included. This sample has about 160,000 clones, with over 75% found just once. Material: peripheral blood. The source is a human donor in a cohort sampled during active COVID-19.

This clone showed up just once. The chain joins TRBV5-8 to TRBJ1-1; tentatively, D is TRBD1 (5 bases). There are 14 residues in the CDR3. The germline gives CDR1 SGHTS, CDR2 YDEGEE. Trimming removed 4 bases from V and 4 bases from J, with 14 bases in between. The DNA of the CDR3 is TGTGCCAGCAGCGAACAGGTCTGGAGCACTGAAGCTTTCTTT. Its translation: CASSEQVWSTEAFF.

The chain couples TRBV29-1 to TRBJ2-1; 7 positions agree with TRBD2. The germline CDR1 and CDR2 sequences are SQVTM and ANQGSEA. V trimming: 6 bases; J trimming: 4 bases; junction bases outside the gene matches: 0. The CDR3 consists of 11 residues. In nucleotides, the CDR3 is TGCAGCGTCGGGGGGTACAATGAGCAGTTCTTC. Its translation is CSVGGYNEQFF.

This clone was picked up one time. CDR3 bases: TGTGCCAGCTCAGGGTCTAGCACAGATACGCAGTATTTT. Its translation is CASSGSSTDTQYF. V gene TRBV19 combines with J gene TRBJ2-3; perhaps TRBD1 as D (5 bases). The CDR3 consists of 13 residues. V was trimmed by 9 bases and J by 0 bases, leaving 10 bases between them. Germline CDR1 LNHDA, CDR2 SQIVND (reference sequence).

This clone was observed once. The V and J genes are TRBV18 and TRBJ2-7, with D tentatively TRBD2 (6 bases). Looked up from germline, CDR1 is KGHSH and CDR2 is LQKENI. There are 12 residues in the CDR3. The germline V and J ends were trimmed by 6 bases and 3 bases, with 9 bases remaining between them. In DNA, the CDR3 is TGTGCCAGCTCCAGGGAGGTCTACGAGCAGTACTTC. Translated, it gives CASSREVYEQYF. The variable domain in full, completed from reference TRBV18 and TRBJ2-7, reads NAGVMQNPRHLVRRRGQEARLRCSPMKGHSHVYWYRQLPEEGLKFMVYLQKENIIDESGMPKERFSAEFPKEGPSILRIQQVVRGDSAAYFCASSREVYEQYFGPGTRLTVT.

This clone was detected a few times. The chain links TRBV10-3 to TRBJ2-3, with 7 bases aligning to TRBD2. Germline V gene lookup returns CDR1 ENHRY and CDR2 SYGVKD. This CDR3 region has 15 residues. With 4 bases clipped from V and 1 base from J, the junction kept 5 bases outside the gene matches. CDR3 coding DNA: TGTGCCATCAGTGGTCGGGCGGGGGGCACAGATACGCAGTATTTT. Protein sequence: CAISGRAGGTDTQYF.

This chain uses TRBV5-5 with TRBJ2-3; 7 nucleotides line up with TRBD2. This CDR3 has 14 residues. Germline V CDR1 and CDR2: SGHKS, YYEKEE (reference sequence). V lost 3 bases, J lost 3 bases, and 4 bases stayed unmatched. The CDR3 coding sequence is TGTGCCAGCAGCTCCTTCGGGGGGACAGATACGCAGTATTTT. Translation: CASSSFGGTDTQYF. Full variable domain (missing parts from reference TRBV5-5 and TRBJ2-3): DAGVTQSPTHLIKTRGQQVTLRCSPISGHKSVSWYQQVLGQGPQFIFQYYEKEERGRGNFPDRFSARQFPNYSSELNVNALLLGDSALYLCASSSFGGTDTQYFGPGTRLTVL.

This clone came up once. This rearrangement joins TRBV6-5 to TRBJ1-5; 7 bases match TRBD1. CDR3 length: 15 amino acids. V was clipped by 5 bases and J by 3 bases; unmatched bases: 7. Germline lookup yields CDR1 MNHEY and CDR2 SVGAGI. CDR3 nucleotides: TGTGCCAGCAGTCAGGGAACAGGGGCCAATCAGCCCCAGCATTTT. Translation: CASSQGTGANQPQHF.

CDR3 nucleotides: TGTGCCAGCAGCTTACGGGACTCTCCAGATACGCAGTATTTT. Its protein product is CASSLRDSPDTQYF. The chain is built from TRBV6-5 and TRBJ2-3, with D possibly TRBD2 on 6 matching bases. V was pared by 6 bases and J by 4 bases, with 14 bases between. Germline CDR1 reads MNHEY; CDR2 reads SVGAGI. The CDR3 spans 14 residues.

CDR3 sequence: CASSLGRELFF. In DNA form, the CDR3 reads TGTGCCAGCAGCTTGGGACGGGAGTTGTTCTTC. J is TRBJ2-1 and V is TRBV5-6; tentative D call: TRBD2 (6 bases). Trimming cost V 0 bases and J 15 bases, with 10 bases left between them. The CDR3 is 11 residues long. Germline CDR1 and CDR2: SGHDT and YYEEEE.

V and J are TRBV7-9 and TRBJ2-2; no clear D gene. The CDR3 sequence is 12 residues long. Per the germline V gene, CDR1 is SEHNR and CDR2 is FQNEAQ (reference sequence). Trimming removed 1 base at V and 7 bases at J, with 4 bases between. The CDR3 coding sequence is TGTGCCAGCAGCTTAGTCTACGGGGAGCTGTTTTTT. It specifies CASSLVYGELFF.

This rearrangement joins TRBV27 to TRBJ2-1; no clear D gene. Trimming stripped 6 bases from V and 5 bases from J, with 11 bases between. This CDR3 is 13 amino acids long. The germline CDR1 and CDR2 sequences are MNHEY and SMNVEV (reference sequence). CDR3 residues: CASSSRLHNEQFF. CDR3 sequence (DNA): TGTGCCAGCAGCTCTCGACTCCACAATGAGCAGTTCTTC.

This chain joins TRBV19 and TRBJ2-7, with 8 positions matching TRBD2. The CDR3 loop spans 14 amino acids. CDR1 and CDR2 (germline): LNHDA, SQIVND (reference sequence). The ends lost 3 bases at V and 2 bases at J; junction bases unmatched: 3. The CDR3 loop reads CASSIRGGTYEQYF. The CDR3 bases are TGTGCCAGTAGTATCCGGGGGGGAACCTACGAGCAGTACTTC.